A selection of T cell receptor beta chains follows, all from one sample in a study of immune characterization of retroperitoneal liposarcoma. In TCRdb, the PCR reads were re-called with MiXCR into one record per CDR3 protein. The sample consists of 5,000 to 6,000 distinct CDR3 sequences, 25% to 40% of them appearing once. Sequencing was performed on tumor tissue. These receptors were collected from a female donor with retroperitoneal liposarcoma. The CDR3 runs from the conserved cysteine through the conserved F or W. The order of the fields is clone size, D gene, J gene, V gene, CDR3 length, CDR3 protein, CDR3 DNA. A D gene is named only where the DNA matches it firmly. Rows may omit the clone size; those that give it use once, few, many or a size class.

-	-	TRBJ2-5	TRBV5-6	16	CASSLPTGTRQETQYF	TGTGCCAGCAGCTTGCCCACCGGGACTCGACAAGAGACCCAGTACTTC
-	TRBD2	TRBJ2-1	TRBV6-1	14	CASISGALYNEQFF	TGTGCCAGCATTAGCGGGGCTCTATACAATGAGCAGTTCTTC
once	-	TRBJ2-3	TRBV6-1	14	CASSETGRTDTQYF	TGTGCCAGCAGTGAAACGGGACGGACAGATACGCAGTATTTT
-	-	TRBJ2-1	TRBV3-1	17	CASSQYTNSGSYNEQFF	TGTGCCAGCAGCCAGTACACTAACAGCGGCTCCTACAATGAGCAGTTCTTC
-	TRBD2	TRBJ2-3	TRBV6-2/TRBV6-3	16	CASSEVFSGSLDTQYF	TGTGCCAGCAGTGAAGTTTTTAGCGGGAGTTTAGATACGCAGTATTTT
-	-	TRBJ1-2	TRBV6-1	13	CASRSDNLYGYTF	TGTGCCAGCAGATCGGACAACCTCTATGGCTACACCTTC
-	TRBD1	TRBJ1-2	TRBV6-1	13	CASGRTGGNGYTF	TGTGCCAGCGGAAGAACAGGGGGCAATGGCTACACCTTC
many	-	TRBJ2-1	TRBV6-6	16	CASRPLSGGDYNEQFF	TGTGCCAGCAGACCCCTCAGCGGAGGGGACTACAATGAGCAGTTCTTC
few	TRBD2	TRBJ2-1	TRBV12-5	17	CASGLGGLAGVGGEQFF	TGTGCTAGTGGTTTGGGGGGACTAGCGGGAGTAGGGGGTGAGCAGTTCTTC
few	TRBD2	TRBJ2-7	TRBV7-2	15	CASSPTSGRGNEQYF	TGTGCCAGCAGCCCGACTAGCGGGAGAGGGAACGAGCAGTACTTC
few	TRBD2	TRBJ2-5	TRBV2	16	CASIPGLAGGQETQYF	TGTGCCAGCATTCCGGGACTAGCGGGAGGCCAAGAGACCCAGTACTTC
few	-	TRBJ1-5	TRBV6-6	13	CASSYSRGQPQHF	TGTGCCAGCAGTTACTCGAGGGGTCAGCCCCAGCATTTT
-	-	TRBJ2-7	TRBV6-1	13	CASSYAWGDEQYF	TGTGCCAGCAGTTACGCATGGGGGGACGAGCAGTACTTC
-	-	TRBJ2-2	TRBV5-3	12	CASSSPTGELFF	TGTGCCAGCAGCTCTCCCACCGGGGAGCTGTTTTTT
many	TRBD2	TRBJ2-7	TRBV6-1	15	CASSESLAGAYEQYF	TGTGCCAGCAGTGAAAGTCTAGCGGGAGCCTACGAGCAGTACTTC
-	TRBD1	TRBJ1-2	TRBV5-6	14	CASSLRDSNYGYTF	TGTGCCAGCAGCCTGAGGGACAGTAACTATGGCTACACCTTC
-	TRBD2	TRBJ2-1	TRBV24-1	14	CATSAGGRGNEQFF	TGTGCCACCAGTGCTGGCGGGAGGGGTAATGAGCAGTTCTTC
-	TRBD1	TRBJ1-2	TRBV12-3/TRBV12-4	13	CASSPGQNYGYTF	TGTGCCAGCAGTCCGGGACAGAACTATGGCTACACCTTC
once	-	TRBJ2-1	TRBV12-3/TRBV12-4	13	CASRAQGYNEQFF	TGTGCCAGCAGGGCACAGGGTTACAATGAGCAGTTCTTC
many	-	TRBJ2-2	TRBV27	13	CASSSTGSGELFF	TGTGCCAGCAGTTCGACTGGTTCTGGGGAGCTGTTTTTT
many	-	TRBJ2-7	TRBV6-1	15	CASSDKYRGKYEQYF	TGTGCCAGCAGTGATAAGTACAGAGGAAAGTACGAGCAGTACTTC
medium-sized	TRBD2	TRBJ2-1	TRBV11-1	17	CASSSGLAATLGETQFF	TGTGCCAGCAGCTCGGGACTAGCAGCAACCCTAGGGGAGACCCAGTTCTTC
-	TRBD1	TRBJ1-1	TRBV7-2	17	CASSKVPGQGWNTEAFF	TGTGCCAGCAGCAAAGTCCCGGGACAGGGCTGGAACACTGAAGCTTTCTTT
once	TRBD2	TRBJ2-1	TRBV12-3/TRBV12-4	20	CASSFLSGLAGVGSYNEQFF	TGTGCCAGCAGTTTCCTCTCGGGACTAGCGGGAGTAGGATCCTACAATGAGCAGTTCTTC